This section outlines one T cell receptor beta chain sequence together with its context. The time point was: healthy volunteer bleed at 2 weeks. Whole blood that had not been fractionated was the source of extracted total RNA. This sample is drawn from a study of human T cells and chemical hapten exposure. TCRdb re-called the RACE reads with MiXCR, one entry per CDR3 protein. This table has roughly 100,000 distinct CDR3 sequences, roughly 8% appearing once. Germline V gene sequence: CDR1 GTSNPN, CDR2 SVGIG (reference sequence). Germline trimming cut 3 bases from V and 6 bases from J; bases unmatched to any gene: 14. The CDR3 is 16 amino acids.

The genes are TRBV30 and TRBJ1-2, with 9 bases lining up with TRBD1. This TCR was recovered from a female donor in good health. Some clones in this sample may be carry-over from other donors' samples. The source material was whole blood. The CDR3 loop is CAWSQSNPGQGNGYTF. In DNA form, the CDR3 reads TGTGCCTGGAGCCAAAGCAATCCGGGACAGGGTAATGGCTACACCTTC.